Ten or more counts support the clone carrying this T cell receptor beta chain. This sample is drawn from a study of T cells in Graves' hyperthyroidism and ophthalmopathy. For the study at large: Peripheral blood samples were taken at initial diagnosis, prior to any treatment.

Researchers took RNA transcripts and amplified the TCR beta CDR3 regions from them. Primed by the HTBI set, a first-round RT-PCR was run on the TCR CDR3. TCRdb re-called the multiplex PCR reads through MiXCR, storing one row per CDR3 protein. The repertoire holds approximately 410,000 distinct CDR3 sequences, with roughly 15% as singletons. Trimming left V 6 bases short and J 7 bases short, with 19 bases between. The CDR3 length is 15 residues. Germline CDR1 reads LGHNT; CDR2 reads FRNRAP. The chain couples TRBV12-5 to TRBJ2-1; maybe TRBD2 (7 bases). The receptor was derived from a woman aged 18-35 years with Graves' hyperthyroidism. The sequencing sample was made of blood. CDR3 in DNA: TGTGCTAGTGGCTCCGCTGGGAGGGGGGGGAATGAGCAGTTCTTC. It translates to CASGSAGRGGNEQFF.